Listed below are T cell receptor beta chains from one sample, sequenced in a study of beta chain features in type 1 diabetes. Assay: immunoSEQ multiplex PCR; the TCRdb copy retains only in-frame clones and omits some. There are 300,000 to 350,000 clones in the sample; roughly a tenth occur only once, and approximately 1% lies in the top ten. The specimen was central memory CD4+ T cells from blood. All receptors derive from a man in his thirties or forties with type 1 diabetes. CDR3s include the opening cysteine and the closing phenylalanine or tryptophan. The D gene is left open where the match is weak. The size entry is marked missing in some rows and otherwise reads once, few, many or a size class.

V,size,J,D,DNA,CDR3
TRBV1,.,TRBJ2-5,.,TGCACCAGCAGCCAAGTAGTGACTAGCGGGGGGCAAGAGACCCAGTACTTC,CTSSQVVTSGGQETQYF
TRBV7-2,few,TRBJ1-6,.,TGTGCCAGCAGCTTAGTAGCTGCAGGGACCAATTCACCCCTCCACTTT,CASSLVAAGTNSPLHF
TRBV6-1,few,TRBJ1-6,.,TGTGCCAGCAGTGAAGCAGCAAGGTCTTCACCCCTCCACTTT,CASSEAARSSPLHF
TRBV7-2,.,TRBJ2-7,.,TGTGCCAGCAGCTTGGGAGAATACGAGCAGTACTTC,CASSLGEYEQYF
TRBV13,.,TRBJ2-7,TRBD1,TGTGCCAGCAGCCGAACTGAGACAGGGATGTACGAGCAGTACTTC,CASSRTETGMYEQYF
TRBV9,few,TRBJ1-3,.,TGTGCCAGCAGCGTAGCGGGGGCGGATTACTCTGGAAACACCATATATTTT,CASSVAGADYSGNTIYF
TRBV14,.,TRBJ2-2,.,TGTGCCAGCAGCCTTTTATTGACCGGGGAGCTGTTTTTT,CASSLLLTGELFF
TRBV4-1,.,TRBJ2-5,TRBD1,TGCGCCAGCAGCCAAGAGGGGCACAGGGGTAATAAAGAGACCCAGTACTTC,CASSQEGHRGNKETQYF
TRBV11-2,.,TRBJ2-3,.,TGTGCCAGCAGCTTAATGGGCACAGATACGCAGTATTTT,CASSLMGTDTQYF
TRBV30,.,TRBJ1-4,TRBD1,TGTGCCTGGAACCGCGACAGGGTAGCTAATGAAAAACTGTTTTTT,CAWNRDRVANEKLFF
TRBV30,few,TRBJ1-2,.,TGTGCCTGGAGTCCCACTACAGGGAGAGAATCCTATGGCTACACCTTC,CAWSPTTGRESYGYTF
TRBV5-1,few,TRBJ2-5,.,TGCGCCAGCAGCACAACCCCAGGGTTACAAGAGACCCAGTACTTC,CASSTTPGLQETQYF
TRBV28,few,TRBJ2-5,TRBD1,TGTGCCAGCAGTTATGCGGGACAGGGTGGAGAGACCCAGTACTTC,CASSYAGQGGETQYF
TRBV18,.,TRBJ2-2,.,TGTGCCAGCTCACGGGACACTAACCCCGGGGAGCTGTTTTTT,CASSRDTNPGELFF
TRBV19,.,TRBJ2-1,TRBD1,TGTGCCAGTAGTATCTCCGGGACAGGGGTTCATGAGCAGTTCTTC,CASSISGTGVHEQFF
TRBV6-6,.,TRBJ1-1,.,TGTGCCAGCAGCGGCGAGGGGGGGCATGGCACTGAAGCTTTCTTT,CASSGEGGHGTEAFF
TRBV4-3,.,TRBJ2-1,TRBD1,TGCGCCAGCAGCCGGGACAGCAACAATGAGCAGTTCTTC,CASSRDSNNEQFF
TRBV4-3,few,TRBJ2-5,TRBD1,TGCGCCAGCAGCCCCGGACAGGGACAGGCCCGTGGGGAGACCCAGTACTTC,CASSPGQGQARGETQYF
TRBV11-2,few,TRBJ1-1,TRBD1,TGTGCCAGCACCACGGGGGCTGGACAGGGAGACACTGAAGCTTTCTTT,CASTTGAGQGDTEAFF
TRBV5-1,.,TRBJ2-5,.,TGCGCCAGCAGTCGGCAGAGTAAAGAGACCCAGTACTTC,CASSRQSKETQYF
TRBV7-2,few,TRBJ2-3,TRBD2,TGTGCCGCGGGGGGGTTCACAGATACGCAGTATTTT,CAAGGFTDTQYF
TRBV7-7,few,TRBJ2-5,.,TGTGCCAGCAGCCCAAACCCCATGGAGACCCAGTACTTC,CASSPNPMETQYF
TRBV19,.,TRBJ2-5,.,TGTGCCAGTAGTAGGAGAGGGACCCAAGAGACCCAGTACTTC,CASSRRGTQETQYF
TRBV25-1,few,TRBJ2-5,.,TGTGCCAGCAGTGAAAGAGGGGCAGGGTCCTCACGAGAGACCCAGTACTTC,CASSERGAGSSRETQYF
TRBV29-1,.,TRBJ2-7,.,TGCAGCGTTGAAGAACAGGGTTACGAGCAGTACTTC,CSVEEQGYEQYF
TRBV2,many,TRBJ1-2,.,TGTGCCAGCAGTGATGGCCAGTTAGATGGCTACACCTTC,CASSDGQLDGYTF
TRBV28,.,TRBJ2-3,.,TGTGCCAGCAACCCTACCGGGGGTAGCGGATTCACAGATACGCAGTATTTT,CASNPTGGSGFTDTQYF
TRBV2,many,TRBJ2-3,.,TGTGCCAGCAGTGAGGTTCGGGACACCCTGACAGATACGCAGTATTTT,CASSEVRDTLTDTQYF
TRBV5-6,many,TRBJ2-1,.,TGTGCCAGCAGCTTGGATACAGTGATGCAGTTCTTC,CASSLDTVMQFF
TRBV7-2,few,TRBJ2-3,.,TGTGCCAGCAGCTCGTCATTAGAGACGCAGTATTTT,CASSSSLETQYF
TRBV30,.,TRBJ1-6,.,TGTGCCTGGAGTTTAACTACACGTAATTCACCCCTCCACTTT,CAWSLTTRNSPLHF
TRBV11-2,.,TRBJ2-5,.,TGTGCCAGCAGCTTAGATGTCACGGCAGGGAGGGAGACCCAGTACTTC,CASSLDVTAGRETQYF
TRBV11-2,.,TRBJ2-5,TRBD2,TGTGCCAGCAGCTTAGGACTAGCGGGGGTAGAGACCCAGTACTTC,CASSLGLAGVETQYF
TRBV9,few,TRBJ2-7,TRBD1,TGTGCCAGCAGCCCACAGACAGGGACAAACGAGCAGTACTTC,CASSPQTGTNEQYF
TRBV5-6,few,TRBJ2-7,.,TGTGCCAGCAGCTTGCCGGGGAGCTCCTACGAGCAGTACTTC,CASSLPGSSYEQYF
TRBV7-2,few,TRBJ1-1,.,TGTGCCAGCAGCTTTCGGGGTAGGGACACTGAAGCTTTCTTT,CASSFRGRDTEAFF
TRBV19,few,TRBJ2-1,TRBD2,TGTGCCAGTAGTAACCTGGCGGGGGGATACAATGAGCAGTTCTTC,CASSNLAGGYNEQFF
TRBV7-2,.,TRBJ2-7,TRBD1,TGTGCCAGCAGCCAAGGACTCGGGACAGGGGGGTCCGAGCAGTACTTC,CASSQGLGTGGSEQYF
TRBV28,.,TRBJ1-5,.,TGTGCCAGCAGTTCAATGAGATATCAGCCCCAGCATTTT,CASSSMRYQPQHF